The T cell receptor beta chain described here comes from a study of T-cell reconstitution after alpha-beta-depleted transplantation in children. Whole-study findings and limits: Elevated TCRbeta diversity at day 60 was traced, in some patients, to surviving recipient T cells and thymic progenitors.

Researchers prepared the TCRbeta library using unique molecular identifiers, the study reports. From the PCR reads, TCRdb called clonotypes with MiXCR, one entry per CDR3 protein. The sample lists 200,000 to 250,000 distinct CDR3 sequences, approximately 8.4% occurring once. Notes on this clonotype: The antigen is not known.

The V end lost 3 bases, the J end lost 4 bases, and 12 bases lay between the germline ends. The CDR3 consists of 14 residues. CDR1 and CDR2 from the germline V gene are SGHTA and FQGNSA. The sequence derives from a male patient aged 2 to 10 who had a stem cell transplant for acute myeloid leukemia, so the T cells may come from the graft donor. Sequenced here: PBMCs, mostly from graft donor cells, sampled 360 days after TCRalphabeta/CD19-depleted stem cell transplant. The J gene is TRBJ2-5, the V gene TRBV7-2; perhaps D is TRBD1 or TRBD2 (5 bases each). The CDR3 DNA is TGTGCCAGCAGCTTTTCACGGGACGGAGAGACCCAGTACTTC. It specifies CASSFSRDGETQYF.